The clone carrying this TCR beta chain showed up just a few times. One junction end does not reproduce the germline sequence, and a read error may be involved. Germline V gives CDR1 ENHRY, CDR2 SYGVKD. The CDR3 is 13 amino acids. The data are from a study of blood T cells in healthy people across ages. Primed by a sample-barcoded 5' primer and a J-beta primer mix, a second PCR proceeded for roughly 7 to 12 cycles. Each of the cDNA molecules was tagged by a template-switch adaptor with 12 random nucleotides. MiXCR was run by TCRdb on the 5' RACE reads, yielding one entry per CDR3 protein. This table holds around 1.5 million distinct CDR3 sequences, 30% to 35% found once.

This chain uses TRBV10-3 with TRBJ1-1; D call uncertain. The specimen was blood. The sequence was collected from a woman aged 25 to 39 in good health. CDR3 protein: CATSRTEGTEAFF. CDR3 nucleotides: TGTGCCACCTCAAGGACGGAGGGCACTGAGGCTTTCTTT.